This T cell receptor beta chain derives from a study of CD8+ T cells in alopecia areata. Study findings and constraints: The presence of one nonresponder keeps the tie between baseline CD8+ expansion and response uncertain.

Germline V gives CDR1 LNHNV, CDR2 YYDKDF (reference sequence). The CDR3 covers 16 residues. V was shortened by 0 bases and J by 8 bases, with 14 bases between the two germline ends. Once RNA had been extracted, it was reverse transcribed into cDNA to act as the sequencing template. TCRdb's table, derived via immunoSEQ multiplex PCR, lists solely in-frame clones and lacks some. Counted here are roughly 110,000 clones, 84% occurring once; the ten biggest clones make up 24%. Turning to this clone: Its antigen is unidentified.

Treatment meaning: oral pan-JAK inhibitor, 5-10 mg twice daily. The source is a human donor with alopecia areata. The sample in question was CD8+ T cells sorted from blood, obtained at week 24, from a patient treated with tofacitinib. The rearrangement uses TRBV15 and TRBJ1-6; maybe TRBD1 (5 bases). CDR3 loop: CATSRDLAGQDSPLHF. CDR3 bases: TGTGCCACCAGCAGAGATCTGGCAGGGCAAGATTCACCCCTCCACTTT.